This T cell receptor beta chain originates from a study of blood T cell repertoires in COVID-19. Assay used: immunoSEQ multiplex PCR; TCRdb lists only in-frame clones, some missing. The table has around 500,000 clones, 75% to 90% seen once; the top ten hold just over 8%. In assigning cohorts, the study relied on participant-reported clinical history. Germline CDR1 MNHEY, CDR2 SVGAGI. Trimming removed 2 bases from V and 8 bases from J, with 12 bases in between. This CDR3 contains 13 residues. This sequence originates from a woman between 55 and 75 years old who had recovered from COVID-19. Sequenced: PBMCs or T cells enriched from blood (not recorded which). The chain recombines TRBV6-5 with TRBJ1-2, with D unresolved. Here the CDR3 reads CASSYGSDGGYTF. CDR3 nucleotides: TGTGCCAGCAGTTACGGCTCTGACGGGGGCTACACCTTC.